The clone carrying this TCR beta chain was counted ten times or more. This sample was included in a study of early T cells in non-severe SARS-CoV-2 infection. Individual cDNA molecules received unique molecular identifiers. TCRdb independently ran MiXCR on the 5' RACE reads; one entry per CDR3 protein. The profile shows 63,000 or so distinct CDR3 sequences, roughly 10% of them singletons. The sample in question was whole blood, obtained at baseline. This TCR derives from an adult who was a healthcare worker with PCR-confirmed SARS-CoV-2 infection or an uninfected control (not recorded which).

DNA of the CDR3: TGTGCCAGCAGTCGCGACGGAGGCAATCAGCCCCAGCATTTT. Translation gives CASSRDGGNQPQHF. The chain combines TRBV2 with TRBJ1-5, with D unresolved. In germline, CDR1 is SNHLY, CDR2 FYNNEI. This CDR3 has 14 residues. V gave up 5 bases and J gave up 2 bases, with 10 bases separating them.